These T cell receptor beta chains were read from a single sample in a study of technical replicates of blood from several donors. The assay was immunoSEQ multiplex PCR, and TCRdb's table has in-frame clones only and misses some. The table includes over 70,000 clones, around 97% detected once. Sequenced sample: T cells isolated from PBMCs. The receptors here all came from a human donor in good health. Both conserved end residues are trimmed from each CDR3. Fields, in order: J gene, clone size, V gene, CDR3 protein. Clone sizes are given selectively: once, few, many, or a class where the clone is expanded.

TRBJ2-3	NA	TRBV5-1	ASSAPSPAADTQY
TRBJ2-5	NA	TRBV28	ASSFEGQETQY
TRBJ2-3	NA	TRBV5-4	ASSLGLAGGADTQY
TRBJ2-1	NA	TRBV6-1	ASSEVWRELFSNEQF
TRBJ2-1	NA	TRBV2	ASSGVFEQF
TRBJ2-7	NA	TRBV14	ASSPPLYEQY
TRBJ2-1	NA	TRBV29-1	SVEGRTGPYPHNEQF
TRBJ1-1	NA	TRBV7-2	ASSRDRNTEAF
TRBJ2-7	NA	TRBV4-1	ASSQSPGRGMGGGTYEQY
TRBJ2-2	NA	TRBV6-4	ASSSARTSGNTGELF
TRBJ1-5	NA	TRBV10-2	ASTTTGWGNQPQH
TRBJ1-1	NA	TRBV7-9	ASSLEVRGAEAF
TRBJ2-2	NA	TRBV5-8	ASSRTSGNYLHHGELF
TRBJ2-3	NA	TRBV7-9	ASSVGAGSTDTQY
TRBJ2-1	NA	TRBV6-1	ASSQLSVVRNEQF
TRBJ1-5	NA	TRBV5-6	ASSRGQRQSQPQH
TRBJ2-1	NA	TRBV7-8	ASSSIPTRSLNEQF
TRBJ1-5	NA	TRBV5-8	ASNEGGGWPDQPQH
TRBJ2-3	NA	TRBV27	ASSKLTATSTDTQY
TRBJ1-1	NA	TRBV7-9	ASSPTGYTEAF
TRBJ2-1	NA	TRBV6-5	ASSLRTDNYNEQF
TRBJ1-2	NA	TRBV7-9	ASSGRTGLPYGYT
TRBJ2-1	NA	TRBV30	AWSRLLGLAGSYNEQF
TRBJ1-6	NA	TRBV27	ASTKGTGGTGSYNSPLH
TRBJ2-7	once	TRBV10-3	AISEPTAGGSSYEQY
TRBJ2-1	NA	TRBV6-4	ASSDSGMPPKTYNEQF
TRBJ1-5	NA	TRBV7-6	ASSPGQGGNQPQH
TRBJ2-1	NA	TRBV27	ASSSYRNEQF
TRBJ1-4	NA	TRBV6-1	ASSEDQEKLF
TRBJ1-1	NA	TRBV30	AWNRDRRTEAF